Reported below is one T cell receptor beta chain. Its target is unknown. This sample was taken from a study of cytomegalovirus exposure and HLA in healthy donors. Overall study: Of fewer than 450 genotyped donors, around 76% clustered with self-reported Caucasian donors.

60 Vbeta and 13 Jbeta primers were used in PCR. Assay used: immunoSEQ multiplex PCR; TCRdb lists only in-frame clones, some missing. The data hold about 140,000 clones, with over 60% observed a single time. The CDR3 is 15 residues long. V was trimmed by 5 bases and J by 2 bases, leaving 13 bases between them. Germline V gives CDR1 SGHTA, CDR2 FQGTGA. Study conclusions and caveats: A highly shared variant cluster was judged a likely technical artifact. Through in vitro validation, three CMV-associated chains were shown to be specific for CMV antigens. The study labeled under 200 TCR beta chains cytomegalovirus-associated.

Sequencing was carried out using PBMCs. J is TRBJ2-1 and V is TRBV7-3; TRBD1 might be the D (5 bases). This clonotype originated in a man aged 25-45 years in good health and CMV-seronegative. The CDR3 sequence: CASSPMVGPYNEQFF. The CDR3 region has the DNA TGTGCCAGCAGCCCAATGGTGGGGCCCTACAATGAGCAGTTCTTC.